This T cell receptor beta chain was captured in a study of CD8 T cells in ankylosing spondylitis. TCRdb re-called the 5' RACE reads with MiXCR, one entry per CDR3 protein. The sample lists about 69,000 distinct CDR3 sequences, over 4% occurring once. Details on this clonotype: The antigen is unknown.

Study results and limitations: Ankylosing spondylitis blood seemed to carry a telltale TCR beta motif made of fewer than 10 highly homologous variants.

Sequencing used blood, either unsorted or a sorted T cell fraction (not recorded which). The receptor's source is a male donor with ankylosing spondylitis or in good health (not recorded which).

The CDR3 protein is CASSPASRTTQYF. The CDR3 nucleotides read TGTGCCAGCAGCCCTGCTAGCCGGACCACCCAGTACTTC. J is TRBJ2-5 and V is TRBV14; D possibly corresponds to TRBD2 (5 bases). The CDR3 is 13 residues long. The V end lost 4 bases, the J end lost 8 bases, and 14 bases lay between the germline ends. Germline CDR1 SGHDN, CDR2 FVKESK. Complete variable domain (other parts from reference TRBV14 and TRBJ2-5): EAGVTQFPSHSVIEKGQTVTLRCDPISGHDNLYWYRRVMGKEIKFLLHFVKESKQDESGMPNNRFLAERTGGTYSTLKVQPAELEDSGVYFCASSPASRTTQYFGPGTRLLVL.